This TCR beta chain is drawn from a study of PD-L1 blockade in urothelial cancer. Background on the study: Blood was subjected to analysis at 3 weeks (second dose) and 6 weeks following treatment start.

The time point is: pretreatment peripheral blood. Assay used: immunoSEQ multiplex PCR; TCRdb lists only in-frame clones, some missing. The sample consists of some 45,000 clones, about 84% of them appearing once. The TCR was taken from a man aged 55 to 70 with urothelial cancer. Sequencing used PBMCs, obtained around atezolizumab (anti-PD-L1) treatment.

CDR3 coding DNA: TGTGCCACATACAATAGCGGGGGGCTCACCGGGGAGCTGTTTTTT. As protein: CATYNSGGLTGELFF. J is TRBJ2-2 and V is TRBV6-1; TRBD2 aligns across 10 bases. The germline CDR1 and CDR2 sequences are MNHNS and SASEGT. CDR3 length equals 15 residues. Trimming cost V 10 bases and J 4 bases; bases outside gene matches: 9.